The clone carrying this TCR beta chain has a single count. CDR1 and CDR2 from the germline V gene are SGHNT and YYREEE (reference sequence). The CDR3 contains 14 residues. Trimming removed 4 bases from V and 4 bases from J; junction bases left unmatched: 7. The data derive from a study of T cell changes during pregnancy in multiple sclerosis. The assay was immunoSEQ multiplex PCR, and TCRdb's table has in-frame clones only and misses some. The sample holds 40,000 or so clones, about 88% seen once. The chain recombines TRBV5-4 with TRBJ1-2; 7 bases are shared with TRBD1. This sequence was found in a female donor with multiple sclerosis, enrolled in a pregnancy study. Sequenced material: CD8+ T cells from peripheral blood mononuclear cells, taken in the first trimester of pregnancy. The CDR3 sequence: CASSPDRDGYGYTF. The CDR3 nucleotides are TGTGCCAGCAGCCCTGACAGGGATGGCTATGGCTACACCTTC.